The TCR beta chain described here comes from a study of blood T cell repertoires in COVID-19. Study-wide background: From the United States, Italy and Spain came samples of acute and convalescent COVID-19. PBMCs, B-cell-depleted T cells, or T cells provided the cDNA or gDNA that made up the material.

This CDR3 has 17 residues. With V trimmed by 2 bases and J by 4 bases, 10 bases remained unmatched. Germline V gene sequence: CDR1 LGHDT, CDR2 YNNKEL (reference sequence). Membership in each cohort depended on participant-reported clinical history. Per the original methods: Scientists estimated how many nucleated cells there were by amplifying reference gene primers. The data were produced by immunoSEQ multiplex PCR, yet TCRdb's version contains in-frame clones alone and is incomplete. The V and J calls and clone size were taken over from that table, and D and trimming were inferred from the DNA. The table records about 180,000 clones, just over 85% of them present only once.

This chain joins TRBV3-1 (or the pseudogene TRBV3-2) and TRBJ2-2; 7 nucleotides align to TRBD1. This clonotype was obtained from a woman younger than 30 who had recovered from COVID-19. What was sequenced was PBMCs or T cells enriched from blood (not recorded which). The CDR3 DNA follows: TGTGCCAGCAGCCAAACCAGTCTGGCAGGGGGCACCGGGGAGCTGTTTTTT. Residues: CASSQTSLAGGTGELFF.